Below are 17 T cell receptor beta chains sequenced from a single sample in a study of control samples from healthy donors and cancer patients. TCRdb's copy holds only in-frame clones and misses some; the assay was immunoSEQ multiplex PCR. The top ten hold over 15% of the sample, which has about 100,000 clones, over 75% seen once. The specimen was blood. The receptors were sampled from a woman between 45 and 65 years old in good health.

V is TRBV3-1 (or the pseudogene TRBV3-2) and J is TRBJ1-5; unclear D gene. The CDR3 has 14 amino acids. Per the germline V gene, CDR1 is LGHDT and CDR2 is YNNKEL (reference sequence). The V end was cut by 4 bases, the J end by 6 bases, with 13 bases between. CDR3 residues: CASSPPDRGQPQHF. CDR3 sequence (DNA): TGTGCCAGCAGCCCTCCCGATCGGGGTCAGCCCCAGCATTTT.

This chain joins TRBV7-3 and TRBJ1-1; perhaps TRBD1 as D (5 bases). This CDR3 comprises 13 residues. Trimming stripped 6 bases from V and 0 bases from J, with 8 bases between. CDR1 is SGHTA, CDR2 FQGTGA, per germline. The chain's CDR3 is CASSKGMNTEAFF. CDR3 in DNA: TGTGCCAGCAGTAAGGGGATGAACACTGAAGCTTTCTTT.

The table lists this clone with a count of one. This chain joins TRBV3-1 (or the pseudogene TRBV3-2) and TRBJ2-7, with D possibly matching TRBD2 (5 bases). The CDR3 has 14 residues. CDR1 LGHDT and CDR2 YNNKEL come from the germline V gene (reference sequence). Trimming stripped 1 base from V and 2 bases from J, with 9 bases between. CDR3 DNA sequence: TGTGCCAGCAGCCAAGGAGGGTTTACCTACGAGCAGTACTTC. Translating gives CASSQGGFTYEQYF.

The chain has TRBV27 and TRBJ2-5; no clear D. The CDR3 is 16 residues long. Trimming shortened V by 1 base and J by 1 base, and 13 bases separated the two germline ends. Germline V gives CDR1 MNHEY, CDR2 SMNVEV (reference sequence). The CDR3: CASSLYGVAIQETQYF. CDR3 nucleotides: TGTGCCAGCAGTTTATATGGGGTGGCTATCCAAGAGACCCAGTACTTC.

This clone was observed a few times. V usage is TRBV15 and J usage is TRBJ2-5; D assignment may be TRBD1 or TRBD2 (5 bases each). The CDR3 length is 13 residues. Trimming cost V 5 bases and J 2 bases, with 9 bases left between them. CDR1 is LNHNV and CDR2 is YYDKDF in the germline V gene (reference sequence). In DNA form, the CDR3 reads TGTGCCACCAGCGGGGGAATACAAGAGACCCAGTACTTC. Protein sequence: CATSGGIQETQYF. The full variable domain, rest sourced from reference TRBV15 and TRBJ2-5, is DAMVIQNPRYQVTQFGKPVTLSCSQTLNHNVMYWYQQKSSQAPKLLFHYYDKDFNNEADTPDNFQSRRPNTSFCFLDIRSPGLGDTAMYLCATSGGIQETQYFGPGTRLLVL.

The V call is TRBV6-5, the J call TRBJ2-7; D uncertain. This CDR3 comprises 11 residues. Germline CDR1 MNHEY, CDR2 SVGAGI. V dropped 6 bases and J dropped 13 bases, with 16 bases sitting between them. Written as DNA, the CDR3 is TGTGCCAGCAGACTCGGTCACGCGCAATACTTC. Its protein product is CASRLGHAQYF.

V gene TRBV10-1 combines with J gene TRBJ1-1; D uncertain. CDR3 size: 14 residues. V was shortened by 0 bases and J by 7 bases, with 12 bases between the two germline ends. Germline V gene lookup returns CDR1 WNHNN and CDR2 SYGVQD (reference sequence). Here the CDR3 reads CASSESTETSEAFF. DNA of the CDR3: TGCGCCAGCAGTGAGTCCACAGAAACTAGTGAAGCTTTCTTT.

The V call is TRBV30, the J call TRBJ1-6; D is uncertain. CDR1 GTSNPN and CDR2 SVGIG come from the germline V gene (reference sequence). V lost 0 bases and J 0 bases, leaving 12 bases between the germline ends. The CDR3 extends over 17 amino acids. CDR3 DNA sequence: TGTGCCTGGAGTGTACGGGGAAGAAGCTCCTATAATTCACCCCTCCACTTT. Translation gives CAWSVRGRSSYNSPLHF. The complete variable domain, with remaining parts taken from reference TRBV30 and TRBJ1-6, reads SQTIHQWPATLVQPVGSPLSLECTVEGTSNPNLYWYRQAAGRGLQLLFYSVGIGQISSEVPQNLSASRPQDRQFILSSKKLLLSDSGFYLCAWSVRGRSSYNSPLHFGNGTRLTVT.

The chain uses TRBV7-2 and TRBJ1-4; D remains ambiguous. This CDR3 has 13 amino acids. Germline CDR1 and CDR2: SGHTA and FQGNSA. Trimming removed 4 bases from V and 4 bases from J, with 7 bases in between. The CDR3 bases are TGTGCCAGCAGCTACACATATAATGAAAAACTGTTTTTT. Translated: CASSYTYNEKLFF.

The chain carries TRBV28 and TRBJ2-1; D might be TRBD2 (6 bases). Germline V gives CDR1 MDHEN, CDR2 SYDVKM. The germline V and J ends were trimmed by 3 bases and 6 bases, with 12 bases remaining between them. This CDR3 contains 14 residues. Written as DNA, the CDR3 is TGTGCCAGCAGTTTCCCGGGACTGTTCAATGAGCAGTTCTTC. The encoded protein is CASSFPGLFNEQFF.

The chain joins TRBV28 to TRBJ1-3, with TRBD1 identical over 10 bases. After removal of 6 bases from V and 8 bases from J, the junction contained 13 bases not matched to a gene. The CDR3 extends over 16 amino acids. Germline loops: CDR1 MDHEN, CDR2 SYDVKM. As DNA, the CDR3 is TGTGCCAGCAGATACTATGGGACAGGGGATGTGGACACCATATATTTT. This codes for CASRYYGTGDVDTIYF.

This clone is a singleton in its sample. The chain combines TRBV18 with TRBJ2-5; the D is unclear. Trimming shortened V by 4 bases and J by 5 bases, and 11 bases separated the two germline ends. The CDR3 totals 13 residues. The germline gives CDR1 KGHSH, CDR2 LQKENI. This CDR3 reads CASSLQQGETQYF. The CDR3 DNA reads TGTGCCAGCTCACTTCAGCAAGGGGAGACCCAGTACTTC.

The chain links TRBV11-3 to TRBJ1-2, with TRBD1 identical over 10 bases. Germline V gene lookup returns CDR1 SGHNT and CDR2 YENEEA. Germline trimming cut 5 bases from V and 6 bases from J; bases unmatched to any gene: 3. This CDR3 has 13 amino acids. The CDR3 here is CASSRTGGDGYTF. CDR3 nucleotide sequence: TGTGCCAGCAGCCGGACAGGGGGAGATGGCTACACCTTC.

The chain employs TRBV7-8 and TRBJ1-5, with D tentatively TRBD1 (5 bases). The germline V gene has CDR1 SGHVS and CDR2 FQNEAQ. The CDR3 totals 15 residues. Trimming took off 0 bases at V and 2 bases at J, with 8 bases between the two ends. The CDR3 DNA sequence: TGTGCCAGCAGCTTAGCGGGGGGAGGCAATCAGCCCCAGCATTTT. Amino acids: CASSLAGGGNQPQHF.

This chain joins TRBV27 and TRBJ2-3; D not resolved. The CDR3 sequence is 12 residues long. Germline V gives CDR1 MNHEY, CDR2 SMNVEV (reference sequence). Deletions cut 6 bases from V and 2 bases from J, with 6 bases between. In DNA form, the CDR3 reads TGTGCCAGCAGCCGATTCACAGATACGCAGTATTTT. Translated, it gives CASSRFTDTQYF.

This chain connects TRBV6-2 or TRBV6-3 to TRBJ1-2, with D tentatively TRBD1 (5 bases). The CDR3 is 15 amino acids. CDR1 is MNHEY, CDR2 SVGEGT, per germline. Trimming stripped 5 bases from V and 4 bases from J, with 17 bases between. The CDR3 region has the DNA TGTGCCAGCAGTCTCACCCCGACAGCTCTCTATGGCTACACCTTC. Its translation is CASSLTPTALYGYTF.

The chain links TRBV6-5 to TRBJ2-3, with D possibly matching TRBD1 (7 bases). This CDR3 contains 14 residues. Trimming cost V 5 bases and J 1 base, with 10 bases left between them. Germline V gene data show CDR1 as MNHEY and CDR2 as SVGAGI. The CDR3 DNA is TGTGCCAGCAGTATCAGGGGGGGCACAGATACGCAGTATTTT. It encodes CASSIRGGTDTQYF.